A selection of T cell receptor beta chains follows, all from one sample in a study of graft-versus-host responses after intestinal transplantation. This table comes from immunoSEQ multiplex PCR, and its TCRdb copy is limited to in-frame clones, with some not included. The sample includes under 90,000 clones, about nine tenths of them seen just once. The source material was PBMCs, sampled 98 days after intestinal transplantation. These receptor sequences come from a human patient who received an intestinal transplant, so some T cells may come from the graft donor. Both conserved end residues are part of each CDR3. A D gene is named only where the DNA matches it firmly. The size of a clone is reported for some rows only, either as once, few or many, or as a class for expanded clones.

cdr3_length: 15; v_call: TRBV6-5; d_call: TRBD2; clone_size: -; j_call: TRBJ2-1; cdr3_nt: TGTGCCAGCAGTCCTATCGGGACTATCGAAGGTGAGCAGTTCTTC; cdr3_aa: CASSPIGTIEGEQFF
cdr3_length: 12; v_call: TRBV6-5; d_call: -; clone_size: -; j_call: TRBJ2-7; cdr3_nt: TGTGCCAGCAGTTACGGGACCTACGAGCAGTACTTC; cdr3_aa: CASSYGTYEQYF
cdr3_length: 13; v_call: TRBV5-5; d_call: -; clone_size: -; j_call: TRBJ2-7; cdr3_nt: TGTGCCAGCAGACCGGGACCGATATACGAGCAGTACTTC; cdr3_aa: CASRPGPIYEQYF
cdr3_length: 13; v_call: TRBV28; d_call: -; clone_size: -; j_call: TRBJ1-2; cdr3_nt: TGTGCCAGCAGTTTACGGGGGAACTATGGCTACACCTTC; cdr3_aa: CASSLRGNYGYTF
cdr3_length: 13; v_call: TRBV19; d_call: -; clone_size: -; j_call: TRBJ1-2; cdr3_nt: TGTGCCAGTAGAAAGACGCATTGGGATGGCTACACCTTC; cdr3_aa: CASRKTHWDGYTF
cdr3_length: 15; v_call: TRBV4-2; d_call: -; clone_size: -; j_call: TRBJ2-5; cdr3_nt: TGTGCCAGCAGCCAAGGTGGGGCCTCGCAAGAGACCCAGTACTTC; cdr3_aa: CASSQGGASQETQYF
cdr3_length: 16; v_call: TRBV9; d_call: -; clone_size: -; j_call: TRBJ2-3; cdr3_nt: TGTGCCAGCAGCGTAGAGGGGGACGGATTGACAGATACGCAGTATTTT; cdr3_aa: CASSVEGDGLTDTQYF
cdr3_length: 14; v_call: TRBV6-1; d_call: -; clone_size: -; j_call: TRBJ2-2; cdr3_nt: TGTGCCAGCAACATACTAGCAAACACCGGGGAGCTGTTTTTT; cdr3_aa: CASNILANTGELFF
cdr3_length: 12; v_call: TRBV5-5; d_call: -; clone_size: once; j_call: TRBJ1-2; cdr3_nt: TGTGCCAGCACCAAGGTGCGGGGCGGCTACACCTTC; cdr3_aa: CASTKVRGGYTF
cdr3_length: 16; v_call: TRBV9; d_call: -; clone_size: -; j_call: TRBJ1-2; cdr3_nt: TGTGCCAGCAGCCCTTCTGGGGGGCACTCCGGCTATGGCTACACCTTC; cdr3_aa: CASSPSGGHSGYGYTF
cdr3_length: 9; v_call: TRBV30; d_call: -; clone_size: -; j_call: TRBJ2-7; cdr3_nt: TGTGCCTGGTCCCCCGAGCAGTACTTC; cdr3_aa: CAWSPEQYF
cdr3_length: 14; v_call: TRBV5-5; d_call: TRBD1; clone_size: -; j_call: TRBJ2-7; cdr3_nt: TGTGCCAGCAGCTCCCGGACAGGGATCTACGAGCAGTACTTC; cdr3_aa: CASSSRTGIYEQYF
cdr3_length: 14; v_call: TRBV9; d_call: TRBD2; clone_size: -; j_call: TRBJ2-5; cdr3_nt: TGTGCCAGCAGCTATGTTAGCGGGAGCGAGACCCAGTACTTC; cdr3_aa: CASSYVSGSETQYF
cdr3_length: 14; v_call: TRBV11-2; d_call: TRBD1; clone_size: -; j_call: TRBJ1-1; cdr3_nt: TGTGCCAGCAGCTTGTGGACAGGGGAGGGAGAAGCTTTCTTT; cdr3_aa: CASSLWTGEGEAFF
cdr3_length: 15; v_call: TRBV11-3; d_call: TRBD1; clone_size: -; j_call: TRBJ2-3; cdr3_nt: TGTGCCAGCAGCTTCACGGGGACAGCCACAGATACGCAGTATTTT; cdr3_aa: CASSFTGTATDTQYF
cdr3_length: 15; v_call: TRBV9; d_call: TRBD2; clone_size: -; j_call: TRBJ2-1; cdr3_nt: TGTGCCAGCAGCGTTAACGGGGGGGCGGTAAATGAGCAGTTCTTC; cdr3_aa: CASSVNGGAVNEQFF
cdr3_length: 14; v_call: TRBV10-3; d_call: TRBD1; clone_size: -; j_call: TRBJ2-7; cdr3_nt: TGTGCCATCAGGGGGGGACAGGGGGCAAACGAGCAGTACTTC; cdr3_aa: CAIRGGQGANEQYF
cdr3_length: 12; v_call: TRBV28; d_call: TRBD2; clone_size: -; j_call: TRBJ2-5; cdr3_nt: TGTGCCAGCTCGGGACTAGCGGAGACCCAGTACTTC; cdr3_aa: CASSGLAETQYF
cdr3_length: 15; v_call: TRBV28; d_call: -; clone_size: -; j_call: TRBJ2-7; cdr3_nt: TGTGCCAGCAGTTATTTCAGCGGGCCGGCCTACGAGCAGTACTTC; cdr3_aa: CASSYFSGPAYEQYF
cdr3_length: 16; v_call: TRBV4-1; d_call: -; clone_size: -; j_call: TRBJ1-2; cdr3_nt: TGCGCCAGCAGCCAAGGTGAGAGGGACAATATGCATGGCTACACCTTC; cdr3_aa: CASSQGERDNMHGYTF
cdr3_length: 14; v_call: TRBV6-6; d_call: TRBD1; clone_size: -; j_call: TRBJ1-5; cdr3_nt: TGTGCCAGCAGTACTACAGGGGTCAATCAGCCCCAGCATTTT; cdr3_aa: CASSTTGVNQPQHF
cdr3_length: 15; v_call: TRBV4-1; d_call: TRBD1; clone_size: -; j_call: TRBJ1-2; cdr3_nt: TGCGCCAGCAGCCTTGGGACAGGGGGCTTCAATGGCTACACCTTC; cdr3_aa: CASSLGTGGFNGYTF
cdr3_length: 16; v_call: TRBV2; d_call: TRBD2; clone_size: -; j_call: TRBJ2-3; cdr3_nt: TGTGCCATCTACATAGCGGGGGGTTATGCCACAGATACGCAGTATTTT; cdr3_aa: CAIYIAGGYATDTQYF
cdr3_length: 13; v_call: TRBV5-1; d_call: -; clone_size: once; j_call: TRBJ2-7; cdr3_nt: TGCGCCAGCAGCTTGGCCCCAGGCTACGAGCAGTACTTC; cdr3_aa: CASSLAPGYEQYF
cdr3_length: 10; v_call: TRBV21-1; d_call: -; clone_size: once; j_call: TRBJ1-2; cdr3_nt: TGTGCCAGCAGGGGGTATGGCTACACCTTC; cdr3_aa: CASRGYGYTF
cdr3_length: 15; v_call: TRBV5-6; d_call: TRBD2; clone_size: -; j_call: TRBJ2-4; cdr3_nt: TGTGCCAGCAGCCGACTAGCGGGCTCCAAAAACATTCAGTACTTC; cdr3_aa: CASSRLAGSKNIQYF
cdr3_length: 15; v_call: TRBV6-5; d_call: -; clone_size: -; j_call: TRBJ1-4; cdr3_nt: TGTGCCAGCAGTTACTCCGGACCGTTTAATGAAAAACTGTTTTTT; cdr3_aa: CASSYSGPFNEKLFF
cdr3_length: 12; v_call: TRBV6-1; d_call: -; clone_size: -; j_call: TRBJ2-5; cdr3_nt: TGTGCCAGCAGTGTCGACGGAGAGACCCAGTACTTC; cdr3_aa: CASSVDGETQYF
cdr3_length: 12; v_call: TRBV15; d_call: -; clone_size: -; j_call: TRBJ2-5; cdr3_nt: TGTGCCACCAGCAGAGATGGGGAGACCCAGTACTTC; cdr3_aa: CATSRDGETQYF
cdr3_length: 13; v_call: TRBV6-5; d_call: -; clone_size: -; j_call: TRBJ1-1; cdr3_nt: TGTGCCAGCAGGAGGACGGTGAACACTGAAGCTTTCTTT; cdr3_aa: CASRRTVNTEAFF
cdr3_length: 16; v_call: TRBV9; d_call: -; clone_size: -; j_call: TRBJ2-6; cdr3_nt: TGTGCCAGCAGCGTAGCTGGAGGCTCTGGGGCCAACGTCCTGACTTTC; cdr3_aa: CASSVAGGSGANVLTF
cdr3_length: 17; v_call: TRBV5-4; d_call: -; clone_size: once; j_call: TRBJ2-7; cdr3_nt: TGTGCCAGCAGCTTGGCCGGGATTAGCGGAGGTACCTACGAGCAGTACTTC; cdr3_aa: CASSLAGISGGTYEQYF
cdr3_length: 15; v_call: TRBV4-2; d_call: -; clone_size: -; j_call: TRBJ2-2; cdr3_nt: TGTGCCAGCAGCCAAGTATCCCCTAACACCGGGGAGCTGTTTTTT; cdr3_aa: CASSQVSPNTGELFF
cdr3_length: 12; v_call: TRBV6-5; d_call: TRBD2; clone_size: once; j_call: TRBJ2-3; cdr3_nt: TGTGTGACTAGCGATAGCACAGATACGCAGTATTTT; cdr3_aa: CVTSDSTDTQYF
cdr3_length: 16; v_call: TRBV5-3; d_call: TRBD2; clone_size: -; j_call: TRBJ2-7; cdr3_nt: TGTGCCAGAAGCTTGGAACTAGCGGACATACCCTACGAGCAGTACTTC; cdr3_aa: CARSLELADIPYEQYF
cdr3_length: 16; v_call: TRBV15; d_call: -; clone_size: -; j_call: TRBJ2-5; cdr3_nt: TGTGCCACCAGCAGAGGGGTTGGGGTGCCCCAAGAGACCCAGTACTTC; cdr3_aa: CATSRGVGVPQETQYF
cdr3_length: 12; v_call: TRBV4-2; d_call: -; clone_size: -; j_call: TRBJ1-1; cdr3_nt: TGTGCCAGCAGCCAAGGTGAGGAAGGAGCTTTCTTT; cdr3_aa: CASSQGEEGAFF
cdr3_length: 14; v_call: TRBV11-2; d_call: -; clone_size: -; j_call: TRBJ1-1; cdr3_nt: TGTGCCAGCACCCCAGGACGGATGAACACTGAAGCTTTCTTT; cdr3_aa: CASTPGRMNTEAFF
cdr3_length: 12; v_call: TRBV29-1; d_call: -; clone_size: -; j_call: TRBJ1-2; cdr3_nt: TGCAGCGTCAGAGGGGTTAACTATGGCTACACCTTC; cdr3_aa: CSVRGVNYGYTF
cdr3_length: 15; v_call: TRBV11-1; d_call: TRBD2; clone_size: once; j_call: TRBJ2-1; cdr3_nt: TGTGCCAGCAGCTGGACTAGCGGGATCTACAATGAGCAGTTCTTC; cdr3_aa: CASSWTSGIYNEQFF
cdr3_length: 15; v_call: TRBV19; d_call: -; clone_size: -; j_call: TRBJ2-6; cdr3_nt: TGTGCCAGTAGTATAGTCGGGGCTGGGGCCAACGTCCTGACTTTC; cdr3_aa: CASSIVGAGANVLTF
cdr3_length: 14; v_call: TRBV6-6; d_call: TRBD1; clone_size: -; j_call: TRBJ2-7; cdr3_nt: TGTGCCAGCAGCCTTGGGACAGGGGTTGGGGAGCAGTACTTC; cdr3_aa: CASSLGTGVGEQYF
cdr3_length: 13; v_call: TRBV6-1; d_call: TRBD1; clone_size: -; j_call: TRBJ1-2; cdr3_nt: TGTGCCAGCAGCTTAACAGGGGACTATGGCTACACCTTC; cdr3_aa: CASSLTGDYGYTF
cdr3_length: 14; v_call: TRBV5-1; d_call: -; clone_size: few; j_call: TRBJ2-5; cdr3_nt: TGCGCCAGCAGCTTGGTGGGCGGGGACCAGACCCAGTACTTC; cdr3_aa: CASSLVGGDQTQYF
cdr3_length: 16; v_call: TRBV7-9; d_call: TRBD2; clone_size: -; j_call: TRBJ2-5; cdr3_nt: TGTGCCAGCAGACCCCGACTAGCGGGGCCTCAAGAGACCCAGTACTTC; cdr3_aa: CASRPRLAGPQETQYF
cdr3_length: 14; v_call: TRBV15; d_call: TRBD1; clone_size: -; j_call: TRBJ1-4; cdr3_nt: TGTGCCACCAGCAGATTAGGGACAGGGTTAAAACTGTTTTTT; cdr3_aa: CATSRLGTGLKLFF
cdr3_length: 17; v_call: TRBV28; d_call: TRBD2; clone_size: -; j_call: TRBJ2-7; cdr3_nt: TGTGCCAGCAGGAAGGGACTAGCGGGAGGGCCGACCTACGAGCAGTACTTC; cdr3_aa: CASRKGLAGGPTYEQYF
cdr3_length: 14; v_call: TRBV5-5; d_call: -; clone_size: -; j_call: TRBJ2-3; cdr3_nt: TGTGCCAGCAACACAGACCCCTCCCCAGATACGCAGTATTTT; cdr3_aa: CASNTDPSPDTQYF
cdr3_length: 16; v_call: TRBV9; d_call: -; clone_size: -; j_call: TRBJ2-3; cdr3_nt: TGTGCCAGCAGCCTAAGCGGACCAGCGACCACAGATACGCAGTATTTT; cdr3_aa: CASSLSGPATTDTQYF
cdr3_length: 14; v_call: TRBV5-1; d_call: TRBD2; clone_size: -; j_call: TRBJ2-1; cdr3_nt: TGCGCCAGCAGCTTCTTAGCGGGAGGGGATGAGCAGTTCTTC; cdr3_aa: CASSFLAGGDEQFF
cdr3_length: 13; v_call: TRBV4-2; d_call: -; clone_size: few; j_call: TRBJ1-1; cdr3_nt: TGTGCCAGCAGCTTGGCCTCAGGGACTGAAGCTTTCTTT; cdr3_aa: CASSLASGTEAFF
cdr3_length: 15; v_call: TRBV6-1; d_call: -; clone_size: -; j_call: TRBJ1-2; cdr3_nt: TGTGCCAGCAGTCCCTACCTCCAGGGAAACTTTGGCTACACCTTC; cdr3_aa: CASSPYLQGNFGYTF
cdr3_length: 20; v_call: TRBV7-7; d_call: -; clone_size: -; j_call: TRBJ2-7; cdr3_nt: TGTGCTAGCAGCTTAGACTCGCCTGAGTGGCCTTCCGGGGCCTCCTACGAGCAGTACTTC; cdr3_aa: CASSLDSPEWPSGASYEQYF
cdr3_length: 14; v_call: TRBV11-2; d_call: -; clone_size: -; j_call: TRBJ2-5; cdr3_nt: TGTGCCAGCACCTCGGGCACCGACCAAGAGACCCAGTACTTC; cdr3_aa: CASTSGTDQETQYF
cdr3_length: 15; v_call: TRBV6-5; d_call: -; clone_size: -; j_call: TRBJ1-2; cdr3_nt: TGTGCCAGCAGTTACCCGACAGCAGGAAACTATGGCTACACCTTC; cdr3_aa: CASSYPTAGNYGYTF
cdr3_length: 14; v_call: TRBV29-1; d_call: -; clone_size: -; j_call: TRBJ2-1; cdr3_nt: TGCAGCGTCGCCGGGGGTAGAATTTACAATGAGCAGTTCTTC; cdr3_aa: CSVAGGRIYNEQFF